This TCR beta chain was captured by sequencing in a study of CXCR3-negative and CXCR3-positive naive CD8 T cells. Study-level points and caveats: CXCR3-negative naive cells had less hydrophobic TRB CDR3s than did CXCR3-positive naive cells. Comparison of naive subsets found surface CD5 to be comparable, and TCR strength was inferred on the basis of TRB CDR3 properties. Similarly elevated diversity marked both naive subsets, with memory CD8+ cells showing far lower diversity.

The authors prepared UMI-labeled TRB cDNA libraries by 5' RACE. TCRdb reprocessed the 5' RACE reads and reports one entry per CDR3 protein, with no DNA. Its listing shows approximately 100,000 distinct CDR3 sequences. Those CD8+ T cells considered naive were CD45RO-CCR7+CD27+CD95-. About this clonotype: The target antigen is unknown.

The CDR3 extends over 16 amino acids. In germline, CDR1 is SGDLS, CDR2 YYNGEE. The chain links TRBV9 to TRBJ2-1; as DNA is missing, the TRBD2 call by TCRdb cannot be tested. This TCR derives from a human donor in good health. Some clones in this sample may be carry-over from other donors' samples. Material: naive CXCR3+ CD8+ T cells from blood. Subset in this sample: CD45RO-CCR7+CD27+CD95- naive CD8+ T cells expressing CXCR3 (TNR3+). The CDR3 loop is CASSVGLAGVHNEQFF.